The clone carrying this TCR beta chain was seen a few times. Its antigen remains unknown. These data belong to a study of T-cell reconstitution after alpha-beta-depleted transplantation in children. Regarding the study as a whole: Fresh T-cell production supplied most of the T-cell counts and diversity seen one year after transplant. Alpha-beta T cells about two months after transplant reportedly derived from several hundred expanded graft clones.

During its preparation, the TCRbeta library received unique molecular identifiers. TCRdb recomputed calls from the PCR reads with MiXCR, one row per CDR3 protein. The data show hundreds of thousands of distinct CDR3 sequences, over 10% seen once. The J segment lost 6 bases and the V segment lost 4 bases, leaving 20 bases of the junction unmatched. Germline V gene data show CDR1 as SGHRS and CDR2 as YFSETQ. The CDR3 is made up of 18 amino acids. The specimen was PBMCs, mostly from graft donor cells, collected 360 days after TCRalphabeta/CD19-depleted stem cell transplant. This TCR derives from a male patient between 10 and 17 years old who had a stem cell transplant for acute myeloid leukemia, so the T cells may come from the graft donor. The gene calls are TRBV5-1 and TRBJ2-3; TRBD2 matches 7 bases. CDR3 DNA sequence: TGCGCCAGCAGCCCACTCCTATCCCCTAGCGGCCTCCTGGATACGCAGTATTTT. Its protein product is CASSPLLSPSGLLDTQYF.